This TCR beta chain originates from a study of blood T cell repertoires in COVID-19 (dated by TCRdb to 2019 to 2021). Regarding the study in general: Samples covering the acute and convalescent phases of COVID-19 were provided by collaborators in the United States, Italy and Spain. Where available, HLA class I and class II types were taken from metadata supplied by the sample provider and were not determined by assay-based typing. The samples were drawn from two sources: the first 160 participants of the ongoing ImmuneRACE study, and some 1,300 subjects contributed by 6 global collaborators. The sample metadata nearly always contained a de-identified subject ID, COVID-19 status, age in years and sex. The prospective study material was composed of cDNA or gDNA derived from T cells, B-cell-depleted T cells, or PBMCs. Subjects who had been exposed to COVID-19, were actively infected with it, or had recovered from it provided the deeply sampled blood TCRbeta repertoires that made up the dataset. The repertoires were made available in a free public database intended to serve as a resource for research on the immune response to SARS-CoV-2. The investigation overall reported the following: How much clinical and demographic metadata was included differed by source and by participant, and the metadata was provided uncurated.

As for this clone: No antigen is known for it. The record has no base qualities; no much larger clone is one base away.

The immunoSEQ Assay, a bias-controlled multiplex PCR, was used to amplify TCRbeta CDR3 regions from genomic DNA. On the study's bioinformatics: The number of nucleated cells in each sample was estimated from the amplification of reference gene primers within the assay. To quantify the absolute abundance of each unique TCRbeta CDR3 rearrangement, sequence reads were collapsed and filtered. Productive Simpson clonality was computed per sample as the square root of Simpson's diversity index over productive rearrangements. The clones in this table, taken by TCRdb from immuneACCESS, are in-frame only. Not every clone is retained; where verified, under half of the shortfall comes from an unresolved V gene, and the cause of the rest is unknown. The V and J calls and clone size are taken from that table; D and trimming were inferred from the DNA. Counted in this sample were some 200,000 clones; 88% of them appeared once. The ten largest make up around 2.7% of the sample.

The CDR3 sequence holds 16 residues, the cysteine and phenylalanine included. Only the CDR3 portion is preserved as DNA: 48 bases, with reading frame beginning at the first base. Looking up the germline V gene yields CDR1 SGDLS and CDR2 YYNGEE. V is clipped by 4 bases and J by 2 bases, and the sequence between their germline boundaries is 16 bases long. Enrolling through a virtual design, the prospective study's participants ranged in age from roughly 18 to 95 years and lived across about two dozen United States geographic areas. In the prospective study, participants were assigned to cohorts based on the clinical history participants reported in a screening survey and a study questionnaire. For ImmuneRACE Cohort 3, a participant was defined as recovered based on two consecutive negative NP/OP PCR tests, clearance by a healthcare professional, or resolution of symptoms. Mobile phlebotomists in the prospective study collected whole blood, serum and a nasopharyngeal or oropharyngeal swab from every participant. Additional blood draws and questionnaires over an approximately two-month period could optionally be provided by prospective study participants. Before DNA extraction, prospective study blood samples were shipped either frozen or at room temperature.

Sequencing used PBMCs or T cells enriched from blood (not recorded which). The TCR originated in a woman aged 25-40 years who had recovered from COVID-19. The rearrangement combines TRBV9 with TRBJ2-1; matching of 6 bases hints at TRBD1 as the D gene. In nucleotide form, the sequence is TGTGCCAGCAGCAGCTACAGGGTTGGCACCTACAATGAGCAGTTCTTC. Its protein is CASSSYRVGTYNEQFF.